Listed below are T cell receptor beta chains from one sample, sequenced in a study of shared clonotypes between healthy human individuals. Data came from immunoSEQ multiplex PCR; TCRdb stores just in-frame clones and leaves some out. This sample yields fewer than 600,000 clones, of which around 77% are seen a single time; 12% belongs to the top ten. Sequencing used PBMCs. Receptors originate from a woman in her forties in good health. Some clones in this sample may be carry-over from other donors' samples. The CDR3 runs from the conserved cysteine through the conserved F or W. Each record gives: J gene, V gene, clone size, D gene, CDR3 DNA, CDR3 protein. A D gene is named only where the DNA matches it firmly. Where a row states a size, it is once, few, many or the class of an expanded clone; other rows omit it.

J: TRBJ2-7
V: TRBV7-3
size: -
D: -
DNA: TGTGCCAGCAGCTTAGGGGTATCCTACGAGCAGTACTTC
CDR3: CASSLGVSYEQYF

J: TRBJ2-3
V: TRBV7-9
size: -
D: -
DNA: TGTGCCAGCAGCTTAGGGGGGAGGATCGATACGCAGTATTTT
CDR3: CASSLGGRIDTQYF

J: TRBJ1-1
V: TRBV19
size: -
D: TRBD1
DNA: TGTGCCAGTAGTACCTTCGGGACAGAGAACACTGAAGCTTTCTTT
CDR3: CASSTFGTENTEAFF

J: TRBJ2-1
V: TRBV5-1
size: -
D: -
DNA: TGCGCCAGCAGCCCTATGGGGGGCTCCTACAATGAGCAGTTCTTC
CDR3: CASSPMGGSYNEQFF

J: TRBJ1-1
V: TRBV10-3
size: -
D: -
DNA: TGTGCCATCAGTAGTCAGGGGTTGAACACTGAAGCTTTCTTT
CDR3: CAISSQGLNTEAFF

J: TRBJ2-7
V: TRBV27
size: once
D: -
DNA: TGTGCTAGCAGTTTATCACAGAGCTCCTACGAGCAGTACTTC
CDR3: CASSLSQSSYEQYF

J: TRBJ2-7
V: TRBV7-2
size: -
D: TRBD2
DNA: TGTGCCAGCAGCTTAGCGGGGACTAGCGGGAGCAGTTACGAGCAGTACTTC
CDR3: CASSLAGTSGSSYEQYF

J: TRBJ2-5
V: TRBV6-5
size: -
D: TRBD2
DNA: TGTGCCAGCAGTTTGGCGGGAGGGCCTTGGGAGACCCAGTACTTC
CDR3: CASSLAGGPWETQYF

J: TRBJ1-1
V: TRBV5-5
size: -
D: -
DNA: TGTGCCAGCAGCCCGGAGGCGGGGGAGTGGAACACTGAAGCTTTCTTT
CDR3: CASSPEAGEWNTEAFF

J: TRBJ2-5
V: TRBV29-1
size: -
D: -
DNA: TGCAGCGTCCGAGGACCCACGGGAGCGATAGAGACCCAGTACTTC
CDR3: CSVRGPTGAIETQYF

J: TRBJ1-5
V: TRBV6-6
size: -
D: -
DNA: TGTGCCAGCAGTTACGGGAGACAGCACCATCAGCCCCAGCATTTT
CDR3: CASSYGRQHHQPQHF

J: TRBJ1-5
V: TRBV19
size: once
D: -
DNA: TGTGCCACCAAAAAGGAGGCCCGGAGCAATCAGCCCCAGCATTTT
CDR3: CATKKEARSNQPQHF

J: TRBJ2-3
V: TRBV7-6
size: -
D: -
DNA: TGTGCCAGCAGCTTAAGGGGGTCCGGGGCAGATACGCAGTATTTT
CDR3: CASSLRGSGADTQYF

J: TRBJ1-5
V: TRBV6-5
size: -
D: -
DNA: TGTGCCAGCAGTTACCGGGGTACGGATCAGCCCCAGCATTTT
CDR3: CASSYRGTDQPQHF

J: TRBJ1-2
V: TRBV19
size: -
D: -
DNA: TGTGCCAGTAATCAGGGGCTCTATGGCTACACCTTC
CDR3: CASNQGLYGYTF

J: TRBJ1-5
V: TRBV19
size: -
D: TRBD1
DNA: TGTGCCAGTAGTGACATTCGGCAGGGGGTCGGTCAGCCCCAGCATTTT
CDR3: CASSDIRQGVGQPQHF

J: TRBJ1-2
V: TRBV12-2
size: -
D: -
DNA: TGTGCCAGCAGCCGGGACAGTAACTATGGCTACACCTTC
CDR3: CASSRDSNYGYTF

J: TRBJ2-3
V: TRBV27
size: -
D: -
DNA: TGTGCCAGCAGCCAGCGCCTCTGGGGGGAGGATACGCAGTATTTT
CDR3: CASSQRLWGEDTQYF

J: TRBJ1-2
V: TRBV28
size: -
D: -
DNA: TGTGCCAGCAGTTTATGGGAGCGGGAGGGGGGAAAGGACGACTATGGCTACACCTTC
CDR3: CASSLWEREGGKDDYGYTF

J: TRBJ1-2
V: TRBV21-1
size: -
D: -
DNA: TGTGCCAGCAGCAAAGTTGGGGGGACCAGCAACTATGGCTACACCTTC
CDR3: CASSKVGGTSNYGYTF

J: TRBJ2-1
V: TRBV4-2
size: -
D: TRBD2
DNA: TGTGCCAGCAGCCAAACGGGGGGTCGTTTCGATGAGCAGTTCTTC
CDR3: CASSQTGGRFDEQFF

J: TRBJ2-3
V: TRBV5-1
size: -
D: TRBD2
DNA: TGCGCCAGCAGCTTGACTAGCGGGAGACAAGATACGCAGTATTTT
CDR3: CASSLTSGRQDTQYF

J: TRBJ2-7
V: TRBV2
size: -
D: -
DNA: TGTGCCAGCAGGGTCGAAGACTACGAGCAGTACTTC
CDR3: CASRVEDYEQYF

J: TRBJ1-4
V: TRBV18
size: -
D: -
DNA: TGTGCCAGCTCACAGGCCCATAATGAAAAACTGTTTTTT
CDR3: CASSQAHNEKLFF

J: TRBJ1-1
V: TRBV28
size: few
D: -
DNA: TGTGCCAGCAGTCGATTGGGGGGGGAAGCTTTCTTT
CDR3: CASSRLGGEAFF

J: TRBJ2-2
V: TRBV4-2
size: -
D: -
DNA: TGTGCCAGCAGCCAAGATTCCGGATTCGGGGAGCTGTTTTTT
CDR3: CASSQDSGFGELFF

J: TRBJ2-5
V: TRBV6-5
size: -
D: -
DNA: TGTGCCAGCAGTTACATAGGGGGATCCCAAGAGACCCAGTACTTC
CDR3: CASSYIGGSQETQYF

J: TRBJ1-1
V: TRBV21-1
size: -
D: -
DNA: TGTGCCAGCAGCTATAAGACAGGAGAGAACACTGAAGCTTTCTTT
CDR3: CASSYKTGENTEAFF

J: TRBJ2-3
V: TRBV4-3
size: -
D: -
DNA: TGCGCCAGCAGCCAAGAGGGGAACCCAGATACGCAGTATTTT
CDR3: CASSQEGNPDTQYF

J: TRBJ1-5
V: TRBV6-1
size: -
D: TRBD1
DNA: TGTGCCAGCAGTGTGGGACAGGGGGCAACTCAGCCCCAGCATTTT
CDR3: CASSVGQGATQPQHF

J: TRBJ1-2
V: TRBV28
size: -
D: -
DNA: TGTGCCAGCAGTTTTAGGCCAGGGAGGAGGGTTGGTGGCTACACCTTC
CDR3: CASSFRPGRRVGGYTF

J: TRBJ2-1
V: TRBV7-9
size: -
D: -
DNA: TGTGCCAGCAGCTTAGATGTGAATGAGCAGTTCTTC
CDR3: CASSLDVNEQFF

J: TRBJ2-6
V: TRBV4-3
size: -
D: -
DNA: TGCGCCAGCAGCCAAGGAACAGGGAACTCTGGGGCCAACGTCCTGACTTTC
CDR3: CASSQGTGNSGANVLTF

J: TRBJ2-4
V: TRBV2
size: -
D: -
DNA: TGTGCCAGCAGTGAGGGCGGTCAAGACATTCAGTACTTC
CDR3: CASSEGGQDIQYF

J: TRBJ2-5
V: TRBV5-7
size: -
D: TRBD2
DNA: TGTGCCAGCAGCCCGACTAGCGGAGAGACCCAGTACTTC
CDR3: CASSPTSGETQYF

J: TRBJ1-1
V: TRBV6-6
size: -
D: -
DNA: TGTGCCAGCAGTGACAGGATAGGAACTGAAGCTTTCTTT
CDR3: CASSDRIGTEAFF

J: TRBJ2-7
V: TRBV7-8
size: -
D: TRBD2
DNA: TGTGCCAGCAGCTCCCCTAGCGGGAGCAGTGGCTACGAGCAGTACTTC
CDR3: CASSSPSGSSGYEQYF

J: TRBJ2-7
V: TRBV19
size: -
D: -
DNA: TGTGCCAGTAGTATAGGGGACACTGGCTCCTACGAGCAGTACTTC
CDR3: CASSIGDTGSYEQYF

J: TRBJ1-5
V: TRBV5-1
size: few
D: TRBD1
DNA: TGCGCCAGCAGCCAAGGGACAGGGGTCCCCAATCAGCCCCAGCATTTT
CDR3: CASSQGTGVPNQPQHF

J: TRBJ1-4
V: TRBV27
size: -
D: -
DNA: TGTGCCAGCACAGGAAGCAGGGCCACTAATGAAAAACTGTTTTTT
CDR3: CASTGSRATNEKLFF

J: TRBJ2-7
V: TRBV28
size: -
D: TRBD2
DNA: TGTGCCAGCTGGCGGGGACTACTAGCGGGAGGCCGCAATTCCTACGAGCAGTACTTC
CDR3: CASWRGLLAGGRNSYEQYF

J: TRBJ2-2
V: TRBV11-1
size: -
D: TRBD2
DNA: TGTGCCAGCAGCTTCGCTAGCGGGACGAACACCGGGGAGCTGTTTTTT
CDR3: CASSFASGTNTGELFF

J: TRBJ1-5
V: TRBV4-1
size: -
D: -
DNA: TGCGCCAGCAGTCTCCCGGGGGAGCCCCAGCATTTT
CDR3: CASSLPGEPQHF

J: TRBJ2-5
V: TRBV7-3
size: -
D: TRBD2
DNA: TGTGCCAGCAGCTACTCGGGAGGGACGGAGACCCAGTACTTC
CDR3: CASSYSGGTETQYF

J: TRBJ1-5
V: TRBV14
size: -
D: -
DNA: TGTGCCAGCAGCCGGGACAGCAATCAGCCCCAGCATTTT
CDR3: CASSRDSNQPQHF

J: TRBJ1-4
V: TRBV9
size: -
D: -
DNA: TGTGCCAGCAGCGTAGGCGGGTGGCCTAATGAAAAACTGTTTTTT
CDR3: CASSVGGWPNEKLFF

J: TRBJ2-3
V: TRBV5-1
size: -
D: TRBD2
DNA: TGCGCCAGCAGCCTACTAGCGACCACAGATACGCAGTATTTT
CDR3: CASSLLATTDTQYF

J: TRBJ1-1
V: TRBV11-2
size: few
D: -
DNA: TGTGCCAGCAGCTTAACCAGGGAAAGGCCTGAAGCTTTCTTT
CDR3: CASSLTRERPEAFF

J: TRBJ2-5
V: TRBV4-2
size: few
D: -
DNA: TGTGCCAGCAGCCTGGACTTCAAACCTGCAGAGACCCAGTACTTC
CDR3: CASSLDFKPAETQYF

J: TRBJ1-2
V: TRBV5-1
size: few
D: -
DNA: TGCGCCAGCAGCTCAGGAGGGGGGTTTGGAGGTGGTGGCTACACCTTC
CDR3: CASSSGGGFGGGGYTF

J: TRBJ2-1
V: TRBV9
size: -
D: TRBD2
DNA: TGTGCCAGCAGCGACTCTCTCGGGAGGGACGATGAGCAGTTCTTC
CDR3: CASSDSLGRDDEQFF

J: TRBJ1-5
V: TRBV6-1
size: -
D: TRBD1
DNA: TGTGCCAGCAGTGAATTCGGGACAGGGGTATTTCGACAGCCCCAGCATTTT
CDR3: CASSEFGTGVFRQPQHF

J: TRBJ1-1
V: TRBV11-3
size: few
D: -
DNA: TGTGCCAGCAGCGAAGGACGCGACACTGAAGCTTTCTTT
CDR3: CASSEGRDTEAFF

J: TRBJ2-1
V: TRBV5-1
size: -
D: TRBD1
DNA: TGCGCCAGCAGCTCGACTGACAGGGATAATGAGCAGTTCTTC
CDR3: CASSSTDRDNEQFF

J: TRBJ1-2
V: TRBV29-1
size: few
D: -
DNA: TGCAGCGTCACGTTAGCTAACTATGGCTACACCTTC
CDR3: CSVTLANYGYTF